The 20 T cell receptor beta chains below all came from one sample that was sequenced in a study of T cells expressing NK-cell markers. TCRdb re-called the 5' RACE reads, yielding one record per CDR3 amino acid sequence without DNA. This table holds around 100,000 distinct CDR3 sequences. Sample: blood T cells: a sorted CD56 or NKG2C T cell subset, CD4+ or CD8+ T cells, or bulk PBMC T cells (not recorded which). The receptor set was obtained from a woman aged 18 to 75 in good health.

The chain combines TRBV7-8 with TRBJ1-4; with no DNA, the TCRdb D assignment of TRBD1 cannot be verified. The length of the CDR3 is 17 residues. Germline-derived CDR1 and CDR2 are SGHVS and FQNEAQ. This CDR3 is CASSPPLSLSTHEKLFF. The full variable domain, completed using reference TRBV7-8 and TRBJ1-4, is GAGVSQSPRYKVAKRGQDVALRCDPISGHVSLFWYQQALGQGPEFLTYFQNEAQLDKSGLPSDRFFAERPEGSVSTLKIQRTQQEDSAVYLCASSPPLSLSTHEKLFFGSGTQLSVL.

The CDR3 reads CASSPASTDTQYF. The V call is TRBV27, the J call TRBJ2-3; TCRdb selects TRBD2, and the lack of DNA leaves this call unchecked. The CDR3 length is 13 residues. Germline CDR1 reads MNHEY; CDR2 reads SMNVEV (reference sequence).

The V gene is TRBV27, the J gene TRBJ2-5. Germline assignment: CDR1 MNHEY and CDR2 SMNVEV (reference sequence). The CDR3 extends over 15 amino acids. The CDR3 here is CASSQHRSLQETQYF.

The chain joins TRBV20-1 to TRBJ1-1; lacking DNA, the TRBD1 call made by TCRdb goes unchecked. The CDR3 consists of 14 residues. Germline V lookup: CDR1 DFQATT, CDR2 SNEGSKA (reference sequence). The CDR3 spells CSARDGGLNTEAFF.

V gene TRBV12-3 or TRBV12-4 combines with J gene TRBJ2-5; TCRdb calls TRBD1, which cannot be checked without DNA. This CDR3 is 12 amino acids long. The CDR3 spells CASSPEGETQYF.

The rearrangement uses TRBV9 and TRBJ1-6; the TRBD1 assignment by TCRdb is unverifiable without DNA. From germline, CDR1 is SGDLS and CDR2 YYNGEE. This CDR3 has 14 residues. The CDR3 sequence: CASKTGEFSSPLHF.

CDR3 sequence: CASTGGNDAGTYEQYF. V and J are TRBV12-3 or TRBV12-4 and TRBJ2-7; TCRdb's D call, TRBD1, is unchecked because there is no DNA. The CDR3 spans 16 residues.

J is TRBJ1-1 and V is TRBV13. The length of the CDR3 is 13 residues. In germline, CDR1 is PRHDT, CDR2 FYEKMQ (reference sequence). The CDR3: CASSLRFDTEAFF.

This chain links TRBV20-1 with TRBJ2-7; the TCRdb call, TRBD2, lacks DNA for checking. The CDR3 covers 14 residues. Germline V gene data show CDR1 as DFQATT and CDR2 as SNEGSKA (reference sequence). CDR3 region: CSARDPSGGYEQYF.

The gene calls are TRBV11-2 and TRBJ2-1; the D call of TRBD1 rests on TCRdb alone, since no DNA is present to check it. Looked up from germline, CDR1 is SGHAT and CDR2 is FQNNGV. The CDR3 extends over 14 amino acids. CDR3 sequence: CASSFRTPNLEQFF.

The chain recombines TRBV30 with TRBJ2-1; the D gene TCRdb calls, TRBD1, cannot be checked with no DNA. The CDR3 is made up of 13 amino acids. CDR1 is GTSNPN, CDR2 SVGIG, per germline (reference sequence). The CDR3 protein is CAWEEGTWNEQFF.

The J gene is TRBJ2-1, the V gene TRBV4-3; the D call from TCRdb, TRBD2, cannot be confirmed without DNA. The CDR3 runs 17 residues. Germline V gene sequence: CDR1 LGHNA, CDR2 YSLEER. The CDR3 loop reads CASSQEPTGTTLNEQFF.

The gene calls are TRBV19 and TRBJ1-1; TCRdb picks TRBD1, but there is no DNA to check that call. This CDR3 is 14 amino acids long. From germline, CDR1 is LNHDA and CDR2 SQIVND (reference sequence). The CDR3 loop reads CASGLGTGNTEAFF.

This chain joins TRBV3-1 and TRBJ2-2. The CDR3 has 14 residues. CDR1 is LGHDT, CDR2 YNNKEL, per germline (reference sequence). CDR3: CASSQDLGIGELFF.

The chain employs TRBV19 and TRBJ2-7; the D call of TRBD1 rests on TCRdb alone, since no DNA is present to check it. This CDR3 is built from 14 residues. Looked up from germline, CDR1 is LNHDA and CDR2 is SQIVND (reference sequence). The CDR3 region is CASGWQGRTYEQYF.

The chain links TRBV19 to TRBJ1-1; TCRdb indicates TRBD1, and absent DNA this call remains unverified. Germline V gene data show CDR1 as LNHDA and CDR2 as SQIVND (reference sequence). This CDR3 spans 13 amino acids. This CDR3 is CASSIGTGAEAFF.

V and J are TRBV11-2 and TRBJ2-7. CDR1 SGHAT and CDR2 FQNNGV come from the germline V gene. The CDR3 sequence is 13 residues long. CDR3 region: CASSLVATYEQYF.

The V and J genes are TRBV5-6 and TRBJ2-5. The CDR3 length is 12 residues. CDR1 SGHDT and CDR2 YYEEEE come from the germline V gene. Here the CDR3 reads CASSLVGTTQYF.

This sequence joins TRBV10-1 and TRBJ2-5; lacking DNA, the TRBD2 call made by TCRdb goes unchecked. Germline V gene lookup returns CDR1 WNHNN and CDR2 SYGVQD (reference sequence). This CDR3 is 12 amino acids long. CDR3 sequence reads: CAPRGRQETQYF.

The CDR3 loop reads CSVGATETQYF. The rearrangement joins TRBV29-1 to TRBJ2-5. From germline, CDR1 is SQVTM and CDR2 ANQGSEA. The CDR3 covers 11 residues.